One sample yielded the 9 T cell receptor beta chains listed below, sequenced in a study of cytomegalovirus exposure and HLA in healthy donors. The assay was immunoSEQ multiplex PCR, and TCRdb's table has in-frame clones only and misses some. The sample holds approximately 150,000 clones; roughly 90% are singletons and the top ten take 4.5%. The specimen sequenced was PBMCs. The receptor source for this set is a man aged 18 to 29 in good health and CMV-seropositive.

The genes are TRBV14 and TRBJ1-2; D is possibly TRBD1 (5 bases). CDR1 is SGHDN and CDR2 is FVKESK in the germline V gene. V was shortened by 4 bases and J by 7 bases, with 22 bases between the two germline ends. The CDR3 loop spans 16 amino acids. CDR3 loop: CASSLTRRGEDRGYTF. The CDR3, as DNA: TGTGCCAGCAGCCTTACTAGACGGGGGGAAGATCGTGGCTACACCTTC. Based on the CDR3 plus reference TRBV14 and TRBJ1-2, the full variable domain is EAGVTQFPSHSVIEKGQTVTLRCDPISGHDNLYWYRRVMGKEIKFLLHFVKESKQDESGMPNNRFLAERTGGTYSTLKVQPAELEDSGVYFCASSLTRRGEDRGYTFGSGTRLTVV.

V usage is TRBV30 and J usage is TRBJ1-3, with TRBD1 identical over 9 bases. This CDR3 comprises 16 residues. J gave up 3 bases and V 2 bases, and 8 bases lay outside the gene matches. Germline V gene sequence: CDR1 GTSNPN, CDR2 SVGIG (reference sequence). In DNA, the CDR3 is TGTGCCTGGAGTCAGATAGACAGGGGGTTTGGAAACACCATATATTTT. It yields the protein CAWSQIDRGFGNTIYF. Full variable domain (outside the CDR3, taken from reference TRBV30 and TRBJ1-3): SQTIHQWPATLVQPVGSPLSLECTVEGTSNPNLYWYRQAAGRGLQLLFYSVGIGQISSEVPQNLSASRPQDRQFILSSKKLLLSDSGFYLCAWSQIDRGFGNTIYFGEGSWLTVV.

V and J are TRBV27 and TRBJ2-3, with TRBD2 as a possible D gene (6 bases). Trimming shortened V by 5 bases and J by 6 bases, and 18 bases separated the two germline ends. CDR1 and CDR2 from the germline V gene are MNHEY and SMNVEV (reference sequence). This CDR3 spans 15 amino acids. The CDR3 spells CASSLMRGGVDTQYF. CDR3 nucleotides: TGTGCCAGCAGTCTAATGCGGGGTGGAGTGGATACGCAGTATTTT.

This clone was observed once. The rearrangement uses TRBV5-4 and TRBJ1-1; unclear D gene. CDR1 and CDR2 from the germline V gene are SGHNT and YYREEE (reference sequence). Trimming took off 4 bases at V and 11 bases at J, with 18 bases between the two ends. The CDR3 sequence is 13 residues long. The CDR3 loop reads CASSPTLEERAFF. DNA of the CDR3: TGTGCCAGCAGCCCCACCTTGGAGGAGAGGGCTTTCTTT. Supplemented by reference TRBV5-4 and TRBJ1-1, the full variable domain reads ETGVTQSPTHLIKTRGQQVTLRCSSQSGHNTVSWYQQALGQGPQFIFQYYREEENGRGNFPPRFSGLQFPNYSSELNVNALELDDSALYLCASSPTLEERAFFGQGTRLTVV.

This clone appeared a single time. The chain joins TRBV5-1 to TRBJ2-7; tentative D call: TRBD2 (5 bases). This CDR3 contains 14 residues. From germline, CDR1 is SGHRS and CDR2 YFSETQ. V shed 0 bases and J shed 5 bases, with 12 bases lying between them. The CDR3 DNA reads as TGCGCCAGCAGCTTGGCCACTGAGGGAGACGAGCAGTACTTC. This sequence encodes CASSLATEGDEQYF.

CDR3 DNA sequence: TGCAGCGCAACAGGGGCAACTAATGAAAAACTGTTTTTT. It yields the protein CSATGATNEKLFF. This chain uses TRBV29-1 with TRBJ1-4; 7 nucleotides agree with TRBD1. V shed 7 bases, J shed 0 bases, and the junction held 2 bases outside the gene matches. Germline-derived CDR1 and CDR2 are SQVTM and ANQGSEA. The length of the CDR3 is 13 residues.

V usage is TRBV28 and J usage is TRBJ2-3; the match to TRBD1 covers 7 bases. V gave up 7 bases and J gave up 4 bases; unmatched junction bases: 11. Germline lookup yields CDR1 MDHEN and CDR2 SYDVKM. The CDR3 loop spans 15 amino acids. CDR3 DNA sequence: TGTGCCAGCACCGCACAGGGGATTCAAGCAGATACGCAGTATTTT. This gives the protein CASTAQGIQADTQYF.

The chain links TRBV5-6 to TRBJ2-3; 13 bases are a match to TRBD2. Looked up from germline, CDR1 is SGHDT and CDR2 is YYEEEE. The CDR3 is 17 residues long. V lost 3 bases, J lost 3 bases, and 7 bases stayed unmatched. The CDR3 nucleotides read TGTGCCAGCAGCTCGCCGGGACTAGCGGGGATAACAGATACGCAGTATTTT. Translation: CASSSPGLAGITDTQYF.

The V call is TRBV29-1, the J call TRBJ1-1, with a weak D call TRBD1 (5 bases). The germline V gene has CDR1 SQVTM and CDR2 ANQGSEA. V shed 4 bases and J shed 8 bases, with 17 bases lying between them. The CDR3 is 13 residues long. CDR3 residues: CSVGVQVIPEAFF. CDR3 nucleotides: TGCAGCGTTGGCGTACAGGTGATACCGGAAGCTTTCTTT.